The 23 T cell receptor beta chains reported below all come from one sample, sequenced in a study of cytomegalovirus exposure and HLA in healthy donors. A multiplex PCR was run with 60 Vbeta primers and 13 Jbeta primers. Profiling relied on immunoSEQ multiplex PCR, and the TCRdb table lists in-frame clones only, not all of them. The sample consists of about 150,000 clones, over 65% of them appearing once. Sequencing used PBMCs. The receptors stem from a woman aged 40-49 years in good health and CMV-seronegative.

The CDR3 region has the DNA TGTGCCTGGAGTTTACAGGGGAGCACTGAAGCTTTCTTT. Translation: CAWSLQGSTEAFF. The V and J genes are TRBV30 and TRBJ1-1; 7 bases match TRBD1. This CDR3 has 13 residues. The germline CDR1 and CDR2 sequences are GTSNPN and SVGIG (reference sequence). Trimming removed 2 bases from V and 4 bases from J; junction bases left unmatched: 4.

This clone was seen only once. The V gene is TRBV7-8, the J gene TRBJ2-7, with 8 bases identical to TRBD2. Trimming at V came to 5 bases and at J to 2 bases, leaving 8 bases not matched to a gene. CDR1 and CDR2 from the germline V gene are SGHVS and FQNEAQ. This CDR3 has 15 amino acids. In nucleotides, the CDR3 is TGTGCCAGCAGCCCCAGTCGAGCGGGAGCCTACGAGCAGTACTTC. This sequence encodes CASSPSRAGAYEQYF.

The rearrangement uses TRBV11-2 and TRBJ1-1, with D possibly being TRBD1 (5 bases). The CDR3 has 13 residues. V was clipped by 5 bases and J by 11 bases, with 18 bases between them. Germline V gives CDR1 SGHAT, CDR2 FQNNGV. This CDR3 is CASSPLGPDRAFF. The CDR3, as DNA: TGTGCCAGCAGCCCACTGGGGCCGGATCGCGCTTTCTTT.

The chain combines TRBV18 with TRBJ2-5; possibly TRBD1 for D (5 bases). Germline V gene data show CDR1 as KGHSH and CDR2 as LQKENI. With 2 bases removed from V and 4 bases from J, the gap between germline ends came to 8 bases. The CDR3 is 13 residues long. The DNA of the CDR3 is TGTGCCAGCTCACCAAGGCAGGGAGAGACCCAGTACTTC. Its protein product is CASSPRQGETQYF.

The CDR3 DNA is TGCGCCAGCAGCCTGGAGGGGGTCACTGAAGCTTTCTTT. Amino acid sequence: CASSLEGVTEAFF. The chain carries TRBV5-1 and TRBJ1-1, with D possibly matching TRBD1 (6 bases). Trimming cost V 4 bases and J 4 bases, with 11 bases left between them. In germline, CDR1 is SGHRS, CDR2 YFSETQ. This CDR3 region has 13 residues.

The chain couples TRBV5-1 to TRBJ1-1; D gene ambiguous. Germline CDR1 SGHRS, CDR2 YFSETQ. CDR3 length: 13 amino acids. Trimming cost V 4 bases and J 7 bases, with 14 bases left between them. In DNA form, the CDR3 reads TGCGCCAGCAGCCCTTCTTATGAGGTTGAAGCTTTCTTT. It codes for CASSPSYEVEAFF.

The CDR3 DNA is TGCAGCGTAACCGAGGCCCAGAATCAGCCCCAGCATTTT. Protein sequence: CSVTEAQNQPQHF. The V call is TRBV29-1, the J call TRBJ1-5; D is unclear. Trimming left V 6 bases short and J 4 bases short, with 13 bases between. Germline CDR1 SQVTM, CDR2 ANQGSEA. The CDR3 loop spans 13 amino acids. Variable domain in full (rest from reference TRBV29-1 and TRBJ1-5): SAVISQKPSRDICQRGTSLTIQCQVDSQVTMMFWYRQQPGQSLTLIATANQGSEATYESGFVIDKFPISRPNLTFSTLTVSNMSPEDSSIYLCSVTEAQNQPQHFGDGTRLSIL.

This clone has a single count. V is TRBV29-1 and J is TRBJ1-1; the match to TRBD1 covers 9 bases. With V trimmed by 6 bases and J by 2 bases, 7 bases remained unmatched. The germline V gene has CDR1 SQVTM and CDR2 ANQGSEA. This CDR3 is built from 14 residues. The CDR3 DNA reads TGCAGCGTCACTGCACAGGGGGCAAACACTGAAGCTTTCTTT. Protein: CSVTAQGANTEAFF.

The chain links TRBV7-6 to TRBJ2-1; D is ambiguous. The V gene's germline CDR1 is SGHVS and CDR2 FNYEAQ. The CDR3 length is 17 residues. V was pared by 5 bases and J by 0 bases, with 17 bases between. CDR3 amino acids: CASSPFNSLSSYNEQFF. CDR3 sequence (DNA): TGTGCCAGCAGCCCATTCAACTCCCTTTCCTCCTACAATGAGCAGTTCTTC. The variable domain in full, with the rest retrieved from reference TRBV7-6 and TRBJ2-1, is GAGVSQSPRYKVTKRGQDVALRCDPISGHVSLYWYRQALGQGPEFLTYFNYEAQQDKSGLPNDRFSAERPEGSISTLTIQRTEQRDSAMYRCASSPFNSLSSYNEQFFGPGTRLTVL.

The chain employs TRBV6-4 and TRBJ1-5; D is ambiguous. Trimming shortened V by 3 bases and J by 4 bases, and 7 bases separated the two germline ends. The CDR3 covers 13 residues. Looked up from germline, CDR1 is MRHNA and CDR2 is SNTAGT. CDR3 sequence (DNA): TGTGCCAGCAGTGAAACAGAGAATCAGCCCCAGCATTTT. This translates into CASSETENQPQHF.

V and J are TRBV7-2 and TRBJ1-5, with no clear D. CDR1 SGHTA and CDR2 FQGNSA come from the germline V gene. The CDR3 is 14 residues long. Trimming took 2 bases from V and 11 from J, leaving 16 bases between them. The CDR3 DNA follows: TGTGCCAGCAGCTTACCGGGTCTCCAAAGAGCCCAGCATTTT. It yields the protein CASSLPGLQRAQHF.

This clone was seen more than once but under ten times. The chain joins TRBV25-1 to TRBJ2-7; 12 nucleotides match TRBD2. The J segment lost 3 bases and the V segment lost 6 bases, leaving 3 bases of the junction unmatched. The germline V gene has CDR1 MGHDK and CDR2 SYGVNS. The CDR3 totals 14 residues. CDR3 residues: CASRTSGGRYEQYF. The CDR3 region has the DNA TGTGCCAGCAGGACTAGCGGGGGACGCTACGAGCAGTACTTC.

The V gene is TRBV28, the J gene TRBJ1-1; TRBD1 aligns across 7 bases. Germline lookup yields CDR1 MDHEN and CDR2 SYDVKM. Trimming cost V 6 bases and J 0 bases; bases outside gene matches: 1. This CDR3 has 13 amino acids. The CDR3 DNA sequence: TGTGCCAGCAGGACAGGGTTGAACACTGAAGCTTTCTTT. This sequence encodes CASRTGLNTEAFF.

The chain employs TRBV19 and TRBJ1-1, with TRBD1 identical over 9 bases. The CDR3 covers 14 residues. Germline trimming cut 4 bases from V and 8 bases from J; bases unmatched to any gene: 8. Germline V gives CDR1 LNHDA, CDR2 SQIVND (reference sequence). The CDR3 sequence is CASSTGTGRIEAFF. CDR3 nucleotide sequence: TGTGCCAGTAGTACCGGGACAGGGCGAATAGAAGCTTTCTTT. Full variable domain (missing parts from reference TRBV19 and TRBJ1-1): DGGITQSPKYLFRKEGQNVTLSCEQNLNHDAMYWYRQDPGQGLRLIYYSQIVNDFQKGDIAEGYSVSREKKESFPLTVTSAQKNPTAFYLCASSTGTGRIEAFFGQGTRLTVV.

The rearrangement uses TRBV28 and TRBJ2-5, with TRBD1 as a possible D gene (6 bases). The germline gives CDR1 MDHEN, CDR2 SYDVKM. V lost 7 bases, J lost 7 bases, and 19 bases lay in between. The CDR3 covers 14 residues. CDR3 in DNA: TGTGCCAGCACTAATAAAGGGGGTTTGGGGACCCAGTACTTC. Translation: CASTNKGGLGTQYF.

The chain links TRBV5-4 to TRBJ1-5; D is unclear. Germline V gene sequence: CDR1 SGHNT, CDR2 YYREEE (reference sequence). This CDR3 is 15 amino acids long. V lost 2 bases and J lost 9, with 18 bases in between. The CDR3 sequence is CASSFWEDAGTPQHF. DNA of the CDR3: TGTGCCAGCAGCTTCTGGGAGGACGCCGGAACGCCCCAGCATTTT.

The rearrangement uses TRBV2 and TRBJ1-1, with D uncertain. The CDR3 is 12 residues long. CDR1 SNHLY and CDR2 FYNNEI come from the germline V gene. Trimming took off 10 bases at V and 1 base at J, with 10 bases between the two ends. Here the CDR3 DNA reads TGTGCCACAGACACACCGAACACTGAAGCTTTCTTT. It translates to CATDTPNTEAFF. The variable domain in full, completed from reference TRBV2 and TRBJ1-1, reads EPEVTQTPSHQVTQMGQEVILRCVPISNHLYFYWYRQILGQKVEFLVSFYNNEISEKSEIFDDQFSVERPDGSNFTLKIRSTKLEDSAMYFCATDTPNTEAFFGQGTRLTVV.

The chain couples TRBV6-5 to TRBJ1-3; no reliable D call. This CDR3 region has 15 residues. In germline, CDR1 is MNHEY, CDR2 SVGAGI. V dropped 2 bases and J dropped 4 bases, with 12 bases sitting between them. Here the CDR3 reads CASSYEPTAGNTIYF. The CDR3 DNA is TGTGCCAGCAGTTACGAGCCCACCGCCGGAAACACCATATATTTT.

This chain connects TRBV4-1 to TRBJ2-7; 7 bases are a match to TRBD1. V was pared by 7 bases and J by 3 bases, with 9 bases of the junction left unmatched. Germline CDR1 is MGHRA and CDR2 is YSYEKL. The CDR3 has 14 amino acids. The CDR3 DNA is TGCGCCAGCACCACAGGGGTAGGGGGCTACGAGCAGTACTTC. It codes for CASTTGVGGYEQYF.

The CDR3, as DNA: TGTGCCAGCAAGCTAGATACGCAGTATTTT. This gives the protein CASKLDTQYF. The chain joins TRBV6-1 to TRBJ2-3; D gene unclear. The V gene lost 7 bases and the J gene lost 5 bases, with 4 bases spanning the gap. Germline V gene sequence: CDR1 MNHNS, CDR2 SASEGT. This CDR3 spans 10 amino acids.

This sequence joins TRBV27 and TRBJ1-5; 8 positions agree with TRBD1. Germline V lookup: CDR1 MNHEY, CDR2 SMNVEV (reference sequence). The CDR3 spans 13 residues. V lost 5 bases, J lost 15 bases, and 12 bases stayed unmatched. CDR3 protein: CASSLDPKTGVHF. The CDR3 DNA reads as TGTGCCAGCAGTCTAGACCCTAAGACAGGGGTGCATTTT.

The chain combines TRBV6-6 with TRBJ2-3; 13 bases are shared with TRBD2. The V gene end was trimmed by 6 bases and the J gene end by 9 bases; junction bases not matched to a gene: 9. This CDR3 contains 15 residues. Germline V gene lookup returns CDR1 MNHNY and CDR2 SVGAGI (reference sequence). The CDR3 reads CASRPGLAGEGTQYF. The CDR3 nucleotides are TGTGCCAGCAGACCTGGACTAGCGGGGGAGGGCACGCAGTATTTT.

This sequence joins TRBV6-6 and TRBJ2-7, with no clear D. The CDR3 is 14 amino acids. Germline-derived CDR1 and CDR2 are MNHNY and SVGAGI (reference sequence). Between the trimmed V and J ends, which lost 6 bases and 5 bases, there was a span of 17 bases. The CDR3 is CASSPIGSRNEQYF. The CDR3 DNA sequence: TGTGCCAGCAGCCCTATTGGTTCGAGGAACGAGCAGTACTTC.